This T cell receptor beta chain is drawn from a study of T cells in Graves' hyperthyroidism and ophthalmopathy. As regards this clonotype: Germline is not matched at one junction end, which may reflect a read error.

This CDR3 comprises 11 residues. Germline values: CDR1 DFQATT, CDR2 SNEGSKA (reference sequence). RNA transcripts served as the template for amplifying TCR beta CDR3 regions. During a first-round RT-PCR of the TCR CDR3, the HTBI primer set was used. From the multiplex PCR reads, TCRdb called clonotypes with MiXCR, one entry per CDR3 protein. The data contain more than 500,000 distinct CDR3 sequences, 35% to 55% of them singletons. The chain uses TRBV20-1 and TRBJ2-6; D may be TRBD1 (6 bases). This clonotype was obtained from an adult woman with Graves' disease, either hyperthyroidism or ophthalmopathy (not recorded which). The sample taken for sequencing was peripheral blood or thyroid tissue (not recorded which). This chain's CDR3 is CSGRGGNVLTF. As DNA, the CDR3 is TGCAGTGGCCGAGGGGGCAACGTCCTGACTTTC.